The rows below give T cell receptor beta chains drawn from one sample of a study of shared clonotypes between healthy human individuals. Produced via immunoSEQ multiplex PCR; TCRdb's table is partial and in-frame only. The repertoire includes about 1.1 million clones, approximately 78% of them detected once, and under 0.65% sits in the top ten. The sample was memory CD4+ T cells from PBMCs. These receptors all come from a man aged 18 to 29 in good health. Some clones in this sample may be carry-over from other donors' samples. CDR3s include the opening cysteine and the closing phenylalanine or tryptophan. A D gene is named only where the DNA matches it firmly. Clone size appears in some rows only: once, few, many, or a class for an expanded clone.

V gene,J gene,clone size,D gene,CDR3 DNA,CDR3 protein
TRBV7-9,TRBJ2-7,-,TRBD2,TGTGCCAGCAGCTCATCTCTAGCGGGAGGGCCCCACGAGCAGTACTTC,CASSSSLAGGPHEQYF
TRBV28,TRBJ2-2,-,-,TGTGCCAGCACAGGGGAGAACACCGGGGAGCTGTTTTTT,CASTGENTGELFF
TRBV5-1,TRBJ2-7,-,TRBD1,TGCGCCAGCACACAACAACAGGGGAGCGAGCAGTACTTC,CASTQQQGSEQYF
TRBV28,TRBJ1-5,-,-,TGTGCCAGCAGTCTACAGGTGGGGATGGGTCAGCCCCAGCATTTT,CASSLQVGMGQPQHF
TRBV27,TRBJ1-1,once,-,TGTGCCAGCAGTCCATGGGGGTCGAACACTGAAGCTTTCTTT,CASSPWGSNTEAFF
TRBV5-1,TRBJ1-1,-,-,TGCGCCAGCAGCGATTGGGGAGTCACTGAAGCTTTCTTT,CASSDWGVTEAFF
TRBV28,TRBJ2-1,-,TRBD2,TGTGCCAGCAGTGGAGCGGGGAGGGATTTCTACAATGAGCAGTTCTTC,CASSGAGRDFYNEQFF
TRBV18,TRBJ1-1,-,-,TGTGCCAGCTCACCGAGCGGGAGTATGTTGTACAAGGCTTTCTTT,CASSPSGSMLYKAFF
TRBV12-5,TRBJ1-1,once,-,TGTGCTAGTGGTTTGGGGGTTCGCACTGAAGCTTTCTTT,CASGLGVRTEAFF
TRBV7-3,TRBJ2-6,-,-,TGTGCCAGCAGCTTCCCCAGGGCTGGGGCCAACGTCCTGACTTTC,CASSFPRAGANVLTF
TRBV2,TRBJ2-2,-,-,TGTGCCAGCAGTGAATGGGCAGACAAAACCGGGGAGCTGTTTTTT,CASSEWADKTGELFF
TRBV15,TRBJ1-1,-,TRBD1,TGTGCCACCAGCAGAGACGGGACAGGCACTGAAGCTTTCTTT,CATSRDGTGTEAFF
TRBV30,TRBJ1-1,few,TRBD1,TGTGCCTGGAGTGTAGGGAGACAGGGGGAAGCTTTCTTT,CAWSVGRQGEAFF
TRBV7-2,TRBJ2-1,-,-,TGTGCCAGCAGCAACCTGCTGGGGGTAGGGGGTGAGCAGTTCTTC,CASSNLLGVGGEQFF
TRBV30,TRBJ2-5,-,TRBD1,TGTGCCTGGGAAACAGGGGCGCGAGAGACCCAGTACTTC,CAWETGARETQYF
TRBV4-2,TRBJ2-1,-,-,TGTGCCAGCAGCCCGGGGCATCTAGCGACTACTCAATCGAAGCAGTTCTTC,CASSPGHLATTQSKQFF
TRBV4-2,TRBJ1-2,-,-,TGTGCCAGCAGCCAAGCGGGGGACTATGGCTACACCTTC,CASSQAGDYGYTF
TRBV7-6,TRBJ1-2,-,-,TGTGCCAGCAGCCCCGACAGGTCATATGGCTACACCTTC,CASSPDRSYGYTF
TRBV27,TRBJ2-3,-,-,TGTGCCAGCAGTATCAGGGGCACAGATACGCAGTATTTT,CASSIRGTDTQYF
TRBV6-1,TRBJ1-2,-,-,TGTGCCAGCAGGTTCGACACGAACTATGGCTACACCTTC,CASRFDTNYGYTF
TRBV28,TRBJ1-2,-,-,TGTGCCAGCAGTTTTTCGGCCTCATACTCATGGGGCTACACCTTC,CASSFSASYSWGYTF
TRBV7-2,TRBJ2-4,-,-,TGTGCCAGCAGCTTGCGAAAGGGGAACATTCAGTACTTC,CASSLRKGNIQYF
TRBV29-1,TRBJ1-1,-,-,TGCAGCGTTGAGCGATGGACGAGGACTGAAGCTTTCTTT,CSVERWTRTEAFF
TRBV5-1,TRBJ2-3,-,-,TGCGCCAGCAGCTTGTCCGGCACAGATACGCAGTATTTT,CASSLSGTDTQYF
TRBV4-1,TRBJ1-2,-,-,TGCGCCAGCAGCCAAGTAGGCGGAGGACCCCGCTATGGCTACACCTTC,CASSQVGGGPRYGYTF
TRBV6-6,TRBJ1-5,-,-,TGTGCCAGCACCCTTCCTGGGGACCATCAGCCCCAGCATTTT,CASTLPGDHQPQHF
TRBV5-1,TRBJ2-7,-,-,TGCGCCAGCAGGATTGGAGGAGGGTCCTCCTACGAGCAGTACTTC,CASRIGGGSSYEQYF
TRBV5-1,TRBJ2-1,-,TRBD2,TGCGCCAGCAGCTTGGCCGGGACTAAATCATACAATGAGCAGTTCTTC,CASSLAGTKSYNEQFF
TRBV10-1,TRBJ2-3,-,-,TGCGCCAGCAGTGACAGGGGCGGCACAGATACGCAGTATTTT,CASSDRGGTDTQYF
TRBV18,TRBJ2-3,-,-,TGTGCCAGCTCACCTGACCTCCTGACAGATACGCAGTATTTT,CASSPDLLTDTQYF
TRBV6-1,TRBJ2-6,-,TRBD2,TGTGCCAGCAGGGGGGGGAGCTCTGGGGCCAACGTCCTGACTTTC,CASRGGSSGANVLTF
TRBV28,TRBJ1-1,few,-,TGTGCCAGCAGTTTTTGGGACCAAGCTTTCTTT,CASSFWDQAFF
TRBV28,TRBJ1-5,many,-,TGTGCCAGCAGCGGGACAACGGTAAGCAGGCCCCAGCATTTT,CASSGTTVSRPQHF
TRBV4-2,TRBJ1-3,-,-,TGTGCCAGCAGCCAAGAGCGAAACACCATATATTTT,CASSQERNTIYF
TRBV19,TRBJ2-1,-,-,TGTGCCAGTAGTAGCTGGATTTCCTACAATGAGCAGTTCTTC,CASSSWISYNEQFF
TRBV6-1,TRBJ1-2,-,-,TGTGCCAGCAGTCCCGGCTATGGCTACACCTTC,CASSPGYGYTF
TRBV7-9,TRBJ1-6,-,-,TGTGCCAGCCAAGACAGGTGGGATTCACCCCTCCACTTT,CASQDRWDSPLHF
TRBV9,TRBJ2-6,-,-,TGTGCCAGCAGCCCGCGACACGTGTCTGGGGCCAACGTCCTGACTTTC,CASSPRHVSGANVLTF
TRBV25-1,TRBJ2-7,few,TRBD1,TGTGCCACCGCCGGGACAGGTTACTACGAGCAGTACTTC,CATAGTGYYEQYF
TRBV11-2,TRBJ2-4,-,TRBD1,TGTGCCAGCAGCTTGGACCGGGACAGGGGATACATTCAGTACTTC,CASSLDRDRGYIQYF
TRBV11-3,TRBJ2-1,-,-,TGTGCCAGCAGCTTGGATCCAGGCCCCCTTTACAATGAGCAGTTCTTC,CASSLDPGPLYNEQFF
TRBV6-1,TRBJ1-4,few,TRBD1,TGTGCCAGTGAGCTTAGACAGGGGAATGAAAAACTGTTTTTT,CASELRQGNEKLFF
TRBV4-3,TRBJ2-6,-,-,TGCGCCAGCAGCCGGGGGGTAATCTCTGGGGCCAACGTCCTGACTTTC,CASSRGVISGANVLTF
TRBV27,TRBJ2-1,once,TRBD2,TGTGCCAGCAGTTCTCTAGCGGGATCCCCTCACAATGAGCAGTTCTTC,CASSSLAGSPHNEQFF
TRBV28,TRBJ2-7,-,-,TGTGCCAGCAGGGAACAGGACGGGGAGCAGTACTTC,CASREQDGEQYF